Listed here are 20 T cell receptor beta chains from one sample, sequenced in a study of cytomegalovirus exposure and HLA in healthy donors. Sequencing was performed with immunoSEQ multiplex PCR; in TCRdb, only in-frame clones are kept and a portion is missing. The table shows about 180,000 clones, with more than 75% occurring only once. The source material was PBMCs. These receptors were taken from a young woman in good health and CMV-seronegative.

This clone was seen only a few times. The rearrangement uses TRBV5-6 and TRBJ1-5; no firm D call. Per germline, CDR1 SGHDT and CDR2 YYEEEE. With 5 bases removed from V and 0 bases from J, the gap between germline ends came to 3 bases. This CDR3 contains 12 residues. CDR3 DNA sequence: TGTGCCAGCAGTTATAGCAATCAGCCCCAGCATTTT. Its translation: CASSYSNQPQHF.

CDR3 nucleotides: TGTGCCAGCAGCTCATCAGGGACAGGATTTGATCAGTTCTTC. This codes for CASSSSGTGFDQFF. The chain has TRBV7-8 and TRBJ2-1; 8 bases line up with TRBD1. CDR1 is SGHVS and CDR2 is FQNEAQ in the germline V gene. The V and J ends lost 4 bases and 13 bases, in that order; junction bases with no gene match: 12. The CDR3 runs 14 residues.

The DNA for the CDR3 is TGTGCCAGCAACGTGCTCGGGGTAATTAATCAGCCCCAGCATTTT. It is translated as CASNVLGVINQPQHF. The V and J genes are TRBV6-1 and TRBJ1-5, with D unclear. V was clipped by 7 bases and J by 4 bases, with 17 bases between them. Germline V lookup: CDR1 MNHNS, CDR2 SASEGT. The CDR3 is 15 residues long.

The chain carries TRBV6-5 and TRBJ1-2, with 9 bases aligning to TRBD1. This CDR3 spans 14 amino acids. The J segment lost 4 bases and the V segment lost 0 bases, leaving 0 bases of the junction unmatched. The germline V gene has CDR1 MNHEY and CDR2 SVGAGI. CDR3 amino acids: CASSYSTGGYGYTF. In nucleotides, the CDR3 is TGTGCCAGCAGTTACTCGACAGGGGGCTATGGCTACACCTTC.

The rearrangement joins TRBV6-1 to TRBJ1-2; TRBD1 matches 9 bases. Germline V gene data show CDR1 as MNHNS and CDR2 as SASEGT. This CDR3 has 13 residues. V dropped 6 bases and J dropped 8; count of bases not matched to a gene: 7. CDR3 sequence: CASRVGTGKGYTF. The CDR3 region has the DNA TGTGCCAGCAGAGTTGGGACAGGGAAGGGCTACACCTTC.

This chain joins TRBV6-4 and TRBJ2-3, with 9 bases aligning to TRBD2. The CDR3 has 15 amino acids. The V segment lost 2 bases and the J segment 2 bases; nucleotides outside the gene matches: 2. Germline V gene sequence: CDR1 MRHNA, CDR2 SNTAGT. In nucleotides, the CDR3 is TGTGCCAGCAGTGACGGGACTAGCAACACAGATACGCAGTATTTT. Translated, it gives CASSDGTSNTDTQYF.

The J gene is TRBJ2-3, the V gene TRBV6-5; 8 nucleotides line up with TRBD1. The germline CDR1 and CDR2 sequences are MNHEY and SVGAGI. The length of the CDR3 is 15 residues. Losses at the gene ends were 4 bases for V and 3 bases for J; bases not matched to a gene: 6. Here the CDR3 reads CASSFGQGRTDTQYF. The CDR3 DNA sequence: TGTGCCAGCAGTTTTGGACAGGGAAGGACAGATACGCAGTATTTT.

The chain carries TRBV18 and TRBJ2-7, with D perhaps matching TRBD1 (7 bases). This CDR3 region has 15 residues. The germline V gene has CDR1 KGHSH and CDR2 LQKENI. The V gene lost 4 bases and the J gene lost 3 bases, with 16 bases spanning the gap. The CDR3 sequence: CASSRGTAIGYEQYF. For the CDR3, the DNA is TGTGCCAGCTCACGCGGGACAGCGATCGGCTACGAGCAGTACTTC.

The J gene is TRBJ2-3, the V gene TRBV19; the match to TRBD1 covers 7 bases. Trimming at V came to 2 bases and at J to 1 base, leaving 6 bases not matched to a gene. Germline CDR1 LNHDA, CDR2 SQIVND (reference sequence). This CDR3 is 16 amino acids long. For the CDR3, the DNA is TGTGCCAGTAGTATACCGGTCGGGACAGGCACAGATACGCAGTATTTT. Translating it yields CASSIPVGTGTDTQYF.

This CDR3 reads CASSFYRDQMNTEAFF. The CDR3 DNA sequence: TGTGCCAGCAGTTTCTACAGGGACCAAATGAACACTGAAGCTTTCTTT. The V call is TRBV5-4, the J call TRBJ1-1, with D possibly matching TRBD1 (6 bases). Germline V gene lookup returns CDR1 SGHNT and CDR2 YYREEE (reference sequence). This CDR3 has 16 residues. V was clipped by 5 bases and J by 0 bases, with 17 bases between them.

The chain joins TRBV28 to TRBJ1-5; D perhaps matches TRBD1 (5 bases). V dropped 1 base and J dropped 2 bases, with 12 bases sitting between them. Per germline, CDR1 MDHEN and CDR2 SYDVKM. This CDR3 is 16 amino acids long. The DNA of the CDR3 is TGTGCCAGCAGTTTATCAGGGATGGTCGGCAATCAGCCCCAGCATTTT. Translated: CASSLSGMVGNQPQHF.

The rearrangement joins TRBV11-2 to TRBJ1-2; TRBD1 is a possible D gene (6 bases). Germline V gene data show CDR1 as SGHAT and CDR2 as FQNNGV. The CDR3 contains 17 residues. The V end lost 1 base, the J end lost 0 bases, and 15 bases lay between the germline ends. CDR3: CASSLGKDSDTNYGYTF. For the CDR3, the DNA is TGTGCCAGCAGCTTAGGCAAGGACAGTGACACTAACTATGGCTACACCTTC.

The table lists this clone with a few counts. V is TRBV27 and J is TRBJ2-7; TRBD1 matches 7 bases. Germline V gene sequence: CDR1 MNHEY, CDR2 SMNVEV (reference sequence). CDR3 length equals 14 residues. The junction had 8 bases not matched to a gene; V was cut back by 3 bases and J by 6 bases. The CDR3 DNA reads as TGTGCCAGCAGTTTTGACAGGGAGTCAGGCGAGCAGTACTTC. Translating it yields CASSFDRESGEQYF.

The chain's CDR3 is CASSFRGTDTQYF. CDR3 bases: TGTGCCAGCAGTTTCAGGGGAACAGATACGCAGTATTTT. This chain connects TRBV27 to TRBJ2-3; TRBD1 is a possible D gene (6 bases). V lost 3 bases and J 3 bases, leaving 7 bases between the germline ends. This CDR3 region has 13 residues. CDR1 and CDR2 (germline): MNHEY, SMNVEV (reference sequence).

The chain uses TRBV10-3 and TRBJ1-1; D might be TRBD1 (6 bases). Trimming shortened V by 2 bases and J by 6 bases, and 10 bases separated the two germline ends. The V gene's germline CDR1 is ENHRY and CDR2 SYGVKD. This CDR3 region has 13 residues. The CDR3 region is CAISEVGAAEAFF. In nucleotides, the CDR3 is TGTGCCATCAGTGAGGTGGGGGCGGCTGAAGCTTTCTTT.

The CDR3: CASSPRSPLAGVIHEQFF. As DNA, the CDR3 is TGTGCCAGCTCACCACGCTCCCCGCTAGCGGGGGTAATCCATGAGCAGTTCTTC. The chain joins TRBV18 to TRBJ2-1; 10 nucleotides align to TRBD2. Trimming cost V 1 base and J 8 bases; bases outside gene matches: 14. The CDR3 consists of 18 residues. Germline CDR1 KGHSH, CDR2 LQKENI.

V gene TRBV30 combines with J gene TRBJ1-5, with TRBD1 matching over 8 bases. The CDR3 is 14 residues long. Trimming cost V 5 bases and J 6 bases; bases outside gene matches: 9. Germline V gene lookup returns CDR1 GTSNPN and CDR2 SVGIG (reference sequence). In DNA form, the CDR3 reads TGTGCCTGGGGATCATCAGGGGGCGTTCAGCCCCAGCATTTT. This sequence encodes CAWGSSGGVQPQHF. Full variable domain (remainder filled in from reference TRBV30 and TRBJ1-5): SQTIHQWPATLVQPVGSPLSLECTVEGTSNPNLYWYRQAAGRGLQLLFYSVGIGQISSEVPQNLSASRPQDRQFILSSKKLLLSDSGFYLCAWGSSGGVQPQHFGDGTRLSIL.

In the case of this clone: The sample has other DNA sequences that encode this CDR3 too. The CDR3 DNA is TGTGCCAGCAGCGTAGGAGGGTACGGCTACACCTTC. It specifies CASSVGGYGYTF. The rearrangement uses TRBV25-1 and TRBJ1-2; D gene ambiguous. Germline values: CDR1 MGHDK, CDR2 SYGVNS. V lost 6 bases and J 8 bases, leaving 13 bases between the germline ends. This CDR3 contains 12 residues.

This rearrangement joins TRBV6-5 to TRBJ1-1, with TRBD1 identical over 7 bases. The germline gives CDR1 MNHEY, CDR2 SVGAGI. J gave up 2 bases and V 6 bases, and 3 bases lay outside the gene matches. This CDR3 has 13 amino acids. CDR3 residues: CASRRDRNTEAFF. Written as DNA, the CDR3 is TGTGCCAGCAGAAGGGACAGAAACACTGAAGCTTTCTTT.

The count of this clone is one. DNA of the CDR3: TGCGCCAGCAGCCAAGCCAGAGGAGAGACCCAGTACTTC. It encodes CASSQARGETQYF. The chain combines TRBV4-1 with TRBJ2-5; no firm D call. V lost 1 base and J 4 bases, leaving 7 bases between the germline ends. The CDR3 covers 13 residues. The germline V gene encodes CDR1 MGHRA and CDR2 YSYEKL.